This TCR beta chain was identified during a study of blood T cell repertoires in COVID-19. Residents of about two dozen US areas, aged about 18 to 89 years, made up the participants. The study assigned cohorts using participant-reported clinical history. Sequenced by immunoSEQ multiplex PCR; TCRdb stores in-frame clones only, minus some. This sample has some 350,000 clones, with about 90% found just once. Germline assignment: CDR1 MNHNS and CDR2 SASEGT. The CDR3 totals 13 residues. Between the trimmed V and J ends, which lost 4 bases and 7 bases, there was a span of 13 bases. The genes are TRBV6-1 and TRBJ1-2; D remains unclear. Sequenced: PBMCs or T cells enriched from blood (not recorded which). This receptor was identified in a woman in her twenties or thirties who had recovered from COVID-19. CDR3 in amino acids: CASSVQDLSGYTF. DNA of the CDR3: TGTGCCAGCAGTGTCCAGGACTTGAGTGGCTACACCTTC.